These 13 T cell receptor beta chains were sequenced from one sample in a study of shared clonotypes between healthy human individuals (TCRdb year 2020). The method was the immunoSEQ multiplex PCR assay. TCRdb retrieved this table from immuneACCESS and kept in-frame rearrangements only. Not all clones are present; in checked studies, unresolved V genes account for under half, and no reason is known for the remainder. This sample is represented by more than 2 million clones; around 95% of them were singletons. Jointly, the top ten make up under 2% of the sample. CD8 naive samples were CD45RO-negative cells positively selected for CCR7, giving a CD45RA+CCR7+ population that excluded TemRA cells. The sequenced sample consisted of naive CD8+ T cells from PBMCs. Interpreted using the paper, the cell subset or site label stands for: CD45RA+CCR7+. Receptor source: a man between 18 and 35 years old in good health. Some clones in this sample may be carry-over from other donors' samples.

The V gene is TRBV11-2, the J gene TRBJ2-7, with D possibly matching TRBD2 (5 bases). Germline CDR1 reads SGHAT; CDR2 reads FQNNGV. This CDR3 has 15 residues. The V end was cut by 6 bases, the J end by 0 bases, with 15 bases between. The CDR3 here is CASSRTGITSYEQYF. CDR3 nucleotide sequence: TGTGCCAGCAGTCGAACCGGGATTACCTCCTACGAGCAGTACTTC.

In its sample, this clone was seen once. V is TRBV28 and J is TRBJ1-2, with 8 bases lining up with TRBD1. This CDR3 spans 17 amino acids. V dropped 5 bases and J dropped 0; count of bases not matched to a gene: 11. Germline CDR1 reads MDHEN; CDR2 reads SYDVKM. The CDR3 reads CASSPMDRAVPNYGYTF. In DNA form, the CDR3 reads TGTGCCAGCAGTCCCATGGACAGGGCTGTCCCTAACTATGGCTACACCTTC.

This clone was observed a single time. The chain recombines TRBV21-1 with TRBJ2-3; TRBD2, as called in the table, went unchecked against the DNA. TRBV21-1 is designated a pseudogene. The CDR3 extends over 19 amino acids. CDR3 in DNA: TGTGCCAGCAGCCTAACCATCGGGAGCCGGGACGACTGCACAGATACGCAGTATTTT. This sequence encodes CASSLTIGSRDDCTDTQYF.

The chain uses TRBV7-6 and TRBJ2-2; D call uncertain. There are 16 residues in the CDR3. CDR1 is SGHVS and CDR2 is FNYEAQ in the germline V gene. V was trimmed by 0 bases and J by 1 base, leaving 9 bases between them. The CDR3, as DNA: TGTGCCAGCAGCTTAGCGGAGACCCGGAACACCGGGGAGCTGTTTTTT. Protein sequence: CASSLAETRNTGELFF.

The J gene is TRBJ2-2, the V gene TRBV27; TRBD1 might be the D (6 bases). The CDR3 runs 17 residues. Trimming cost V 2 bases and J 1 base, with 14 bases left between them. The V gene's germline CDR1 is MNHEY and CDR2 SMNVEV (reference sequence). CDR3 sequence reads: CASSLDVSGENTGELFF. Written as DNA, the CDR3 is TGTGCCAGCAGTTTAGATGTATCAGGGGAGAACACCGGGGAGCTGTTTTTT.

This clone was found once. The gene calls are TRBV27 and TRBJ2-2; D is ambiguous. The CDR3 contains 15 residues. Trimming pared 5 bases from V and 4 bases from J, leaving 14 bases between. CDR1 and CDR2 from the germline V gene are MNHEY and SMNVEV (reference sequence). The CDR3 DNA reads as TGTGCCAGCAGTCCCATCAGTTTGTCCACCGGGGAGCTGTTTTTT. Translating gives CASSPISLSTGELFF.

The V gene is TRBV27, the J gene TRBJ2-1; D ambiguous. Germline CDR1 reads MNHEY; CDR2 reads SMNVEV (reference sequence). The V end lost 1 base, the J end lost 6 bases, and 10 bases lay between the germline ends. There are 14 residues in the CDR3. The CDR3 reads CASSLLSLINEQFF. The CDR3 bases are TGTGCCAGCAGTTTATTGAGTCTCATCAATGAGCAGTTCTTC.

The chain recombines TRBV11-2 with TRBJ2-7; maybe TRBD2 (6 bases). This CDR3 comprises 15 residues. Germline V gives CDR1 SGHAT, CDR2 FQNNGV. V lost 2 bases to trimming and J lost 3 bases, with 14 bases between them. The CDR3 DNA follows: TGTGCCAGCAGCTTATTTTCGGGCGGGAACTACGAGCAGTACTTC. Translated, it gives CASSLFSGGNYEQYF.

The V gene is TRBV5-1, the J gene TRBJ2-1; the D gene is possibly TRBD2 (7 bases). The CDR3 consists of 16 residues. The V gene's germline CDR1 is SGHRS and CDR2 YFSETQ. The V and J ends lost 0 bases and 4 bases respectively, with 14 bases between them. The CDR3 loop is CASSLAFSGTYNEQFF. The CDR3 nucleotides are TGCGCCAGCAGCTTGGCCTTCAGCGGGACATACAATGAGCAGTTCTTC. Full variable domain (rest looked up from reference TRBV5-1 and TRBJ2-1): KAGVTQTPRYLIKTRGQQVTLSCSPISGHRSVSWYQQTPGQGLQFLFEYFSETQRNKGNFPGRFSGRQFSNSRSEMNVSTLELGDSALYLCASSLAFSGTYNEQFFGPGTRLTVL.

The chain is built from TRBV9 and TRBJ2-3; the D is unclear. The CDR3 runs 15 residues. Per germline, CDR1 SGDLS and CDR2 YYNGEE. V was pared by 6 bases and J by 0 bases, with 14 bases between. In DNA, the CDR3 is TGTGCCAGCACTGAGGAGTTTTCTAGCACAGATACGCAGTATTTT. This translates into CASTEEFSSTDTQYF.

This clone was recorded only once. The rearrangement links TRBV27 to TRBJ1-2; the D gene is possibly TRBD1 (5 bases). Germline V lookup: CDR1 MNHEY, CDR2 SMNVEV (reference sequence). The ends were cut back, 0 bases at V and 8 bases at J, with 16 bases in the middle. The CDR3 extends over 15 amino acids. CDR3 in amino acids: CASSLSMAGPEGYTF. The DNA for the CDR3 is TGTGCCAGCAGTTTATCGATGGCAGGGCCTGAGGGCTACACCTTC.

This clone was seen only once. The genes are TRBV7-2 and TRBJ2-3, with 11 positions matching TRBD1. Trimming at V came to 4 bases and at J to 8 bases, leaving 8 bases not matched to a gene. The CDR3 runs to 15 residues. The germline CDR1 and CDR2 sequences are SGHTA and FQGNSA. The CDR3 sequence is CASSSRDRGVGTQYF. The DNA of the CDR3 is TGTGCCAGCAGCTCCCGGGACAGGGGGGTGGGTACGCAGTATTTT.

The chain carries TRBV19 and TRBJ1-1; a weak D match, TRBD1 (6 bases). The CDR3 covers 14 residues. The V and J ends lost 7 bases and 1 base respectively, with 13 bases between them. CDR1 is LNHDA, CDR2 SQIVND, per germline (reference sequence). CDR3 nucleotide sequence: TGTGCCAGTACCCCAGCACAGGGGAACACTGAAGCTTTCTTT. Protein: CASTPAQGNTEAFF.